This T cell receptor beta chain was identified during a study of blood T cell repertoires in COVID-19. The CDR3 has 21 amino acids. Germline-derived CDR1 and CDR2 are SQVTM and ANQGSEA. V lost 1 base and J lost 0; bases outside the gene matches: 14. The data were produced by immunoSEQ multiplex PCR, yet TCRdb's version contains in-frame clones alone and is incomplete. The sample consists of over 130,000 clones, roughly 81% of them appearing once. The genes are TRBV29-1 and TRBJ2-1, with 14 nucleotides matching TRBD2. This clonotype originated in a woman aged 50 to 65 with acute COVID-19. The sequenced sample was PBMCs or T cells enriched from blood (not recorded which). CDR3 sequence: CSVEAMAGTSGSWRSYNEQFF. Here the CDR3 DNA reads TGCAGCGTTGAAGCGATGGCCGGGACTAGCGGGAGTTGGCGCTCCTACAATGAGCAGTTCTTC.